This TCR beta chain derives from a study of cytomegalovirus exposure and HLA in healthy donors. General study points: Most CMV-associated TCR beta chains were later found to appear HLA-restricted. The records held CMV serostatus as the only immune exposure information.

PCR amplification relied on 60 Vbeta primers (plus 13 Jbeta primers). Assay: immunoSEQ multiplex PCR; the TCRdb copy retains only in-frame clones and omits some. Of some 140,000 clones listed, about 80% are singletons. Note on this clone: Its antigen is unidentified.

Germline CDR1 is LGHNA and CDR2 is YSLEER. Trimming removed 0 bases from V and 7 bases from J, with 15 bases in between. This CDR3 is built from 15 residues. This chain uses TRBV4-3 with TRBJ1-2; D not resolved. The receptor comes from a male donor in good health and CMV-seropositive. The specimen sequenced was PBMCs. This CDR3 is CASSQDFRGESGYTF. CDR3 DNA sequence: TGCGCCAGCAGCCAAGATTTCCGGGGAGAAAGTGGCTACACCTTC.